This TCR beta chain was recovered during a study of PD-1 blockade in classical Hodgkin lymphoma (dated by TCRdb to the early 2020s). In the study overall: Nivolumab dosing was 3 mg/kg intravenously every 2 weeks, continuing until either disease progression or unacceptable toxicity. The study used TCR beta sequencing and CyTOF to define a peripheral blood immune signature of response to PD-1 blockade in classical Hodgkin lymphoma. Here is what the overall study found, with its caveats: By C4D1, a significant rise was seen in CD4+ TCR diversity but not in CD8+ TCR diversity (p=0.0027 vs p=0.16), and the rise was most apparent among complete responders (p=0.02). Diversity was lower in patients who began nivolumab less than 1 year after ASCT, so these patients were left out of later analyses to avoid confounding by immune reconstitution. The study was limited to a single clinical trial cohort, and causes of repertoire differences, possibly disease activity or prior therapy, remained undefined. Baseline TCR diversity was reported to be lower in newly diagnosed patients than in healthy donors, and even lower in relapsed/refractory patients. Among trial patients, those achieving complete response had baseline diversity similar to that of newly diagnosed patients, while diversity was significantly lower in partial responders and progressors.

As encoded in the germline V gene, CDR1 is SGHTA while CDR2 is FQGNSA. Clipping removes 6 bases from V and 8 bases from J, with 13 as the unmatched junction base count. Reading from cysteine to phenylalanine, the CDR3 counts 15 amino acids. Only the CDR3 portion is preserved as DNA: 45 bases, with reading frame beginning at the first base. In light of the paper, this sample's time point label describes: cycle 2 day 1 (C2D1) of nivolumab. Every trial patient had relapsed following autologous stem cell transplantation, and prior brentuximab vedotin exposure was what differed among cohorts A, B and C. The trial cohort included 50 to 60 patients with relapsed/refractory classical Hodgkin lymphoma, and each patient had a best overall response of complete response, partial response or progressive disease. Single-agent nivolumab was administered to trial patients in the multi-cohort phase II CheckMate 205 trial. An independent review committee assessed best overall response by applying the 2007 International Working Group response criteria. Trial PBMCs were collected just before the start of nivolumab (C1D1) and during therapy at cycle 2 day 1 and cycle 4 day 1. Peripheral blood was collected in 8 mL Vacutainer Cell Preparation Tubes, from which PBMCs were isolated by centrifugation and then cryopreserved.

On this clone: The specificity of this receptor is unknown. Per-base qualities were not stored, and no clone one base away is much larger.

Genomic DNA was extracted with the Qiagen DNeasy kit from unsorted PBMCs and from negatively selected CD4+ and CD8+ fractions. Using primers that anneal to V and J segments, immunoSEQ multiplex PCR amplified the TCR beta CDR3 regions. A synthetic immune receptor repertoire was used to minimize amplification bias, and any remaining bias was removed computationally after sequencing. On the study's bioinformatics: Custom Python scripts were used to quantify repertoire diversity as the Shannon entropy index. Unsorted, CD4+ and CD8+ repertoires were analyzed separately, except in combined analyses where CD4+ and CD8+ sequences were merged in silico. A clone counted as expanded when the clone's frequency after treatment rose at least 2-fold relative to C1D1, and clones undetected at baseline were given a pseudocount of 0.5. Clones with 0 or 1 copy at C1D1 were defined as singleton clones, while clones with 2 or more copies were defined as non-singleton clones. Clones expanded in unsorted samples were labelled as CD4+, CD8+ or unknown by matching protein sequences in sorted samples from the same patient. Wilcoxon tests were applied to paired samples to test diversity changes from C1D1 to C4D1. TCRdb's version of the immuneACCESS table is confined to in-frame rearrangements and falls short of the full clone set. An unresolved V gene accounts for under half of the shortfall where checked; the remainder is of unknown origin. The V and J calls and clone size were taken over from that table, and D and trimming were inferred from the DNA. The sample yields more than 90,000 clones; approximately 80% were counted once. Clones ranked in the top ten supply roughly 15% of the sample.

The clonotype comes from a human donor with classical Hodgkin lymphoma. Here the sequenced sample was peripheral blood mononuclear cells (PBMCs), taken before the second cycle of nivolumab. This receptor chain uses TRBV7-2 and TRBJ2-1; TRBD2 fits 7 bases in the junction. The DNA sequence reads TGTGCCAGCAGATCGCGGGAGACCCTAGGCCATGAGCAGTTCTTC. Its coded protein is CASRSRETLGHEQFF.